Below are 23 T cell receptor beta chains sequenced from a single sample in a study of metastatic and nonmetastatic thyroid tumors. TCRdb re-analyzed the PCR reads using MiXCR. Of some 27,000 clones in the sample, about 3.7% were seen once. Each patient went into thyroid surgery without having received any treatment. Sequencing input: blood. Every receptor here comes from a male donor with papillary thyroid cancer or a benign thyroid nodule (not recorded which). Some clones in this sample may be carry-over from other donors' samples.

This clone came up a few times. Just one base apart from a much larger clone, this may be a read error. Other DNA sequences of this sample code for an identical CDR3. V is TRBV5-4 and J is TRBJ1-5; 8 bases line up with TRBD1. The CDR3 is 14 amino acids. CDR1 and CDR2 (germline): SGHNT, YYREEE (reference sequence). Trimming removed 4 bases from V and 4 bases from J; junction bases left unmatched: 4. CDR3 residues: CASSIGTGNQPQHF. The DNA for the CDR3 is TGTGCCAGCAGCATAGGGACAGGTAATCAGCCCCAGCATTTT.

There are a few counts of this clone. The gene calls are TRBV7-8 and TRBJ2-1; perhaps TRBD1 as D (5 bases). Germline V CDR1 and CDR2: SGHVS, FQNEAQ. Deletions cut 0 bases from V and 4 bases from J, with 10 bases between. This CDR3 comprises 15 residues. CDR3 sequence reads: CASSLALGEYNEQFF. The CDR3 DNA is TGTGCCAGCAGCTTAGCGTTAGGGGAATACAATGAGCAGTTCTTC.

The chain employs TRBV6-2 or TRBV6-3 and TRBJ2-2, with 7 bases matching TRBD1. From germline, CDR1 is MNHEY and CDR2 SVGEGT. J was trimmed by 6 bases and V by 4 bases; bases with no gene match: 5. This CDR3 is 14 amino acids long. This CDR3 reads CASSSQTGSGELFF. In nucleotides, the CDR3 is TGTGCCAGCAGTTCCCAGACAGGGTCCGGGGAGCTGTTTTTT.

This clone was seen at least ten times. This sample also contains other DNA sequences that code for the same CDR3. The chain employs TRBV5-6 and TRBJ2-3; possible D gene TRBD1, 6 bases. V lost 2 bases to trimming and J lost 6 bases, with 13 bases between them. Germline values: CDR1 SGHDT, CDR2 YYEEEE. The CDR3 is made up of 14 amino acids. The CDR3 is CASSLAGVRDTQYF. CDR3 nucleotides: TGTGCCAGCAGCTTAGCAGGGGTTCGGGATACGCAGTATTTT. Filled out from reference TRBV5-6 and TRBJ2-3, the complete variable domain reads DAGVTQSPTHLIKTRGQQVTLRCSPKSGHDTVSWYQQALGQGPQFIFQYYEEEERQRGNFPDRFSGHQFPNYSSELNVNALLLGDSALYLCASSLAGVRDTQYFGPGTRLTVL.

The chain carries TRBV6-4 and TRBJ1-2, with D hard to call. V dropped 3 bases and J dropped 2 bases, with 10 bases sitting between them. The CDR3 covers 14 residues. In germline, CDR1 is MRHNA, CDR2 SNTAGT. The CDR3 region has the DNA TGTGCCAGCAGTGAAGATTGGGGAAACTATGGCTACACCTTC. It is translated as CASSEDWGNYGYTF.

V is TRBV2 and J is TRBJ1-5; 10 bases map to TRBD1. The CDR3 is 16 amino acids. CDR1 is SNHLY, CDR2 FYNNEI, per germline. Losses at the gene ends were 7 bases for V and 3 bases for J; bases not matched to a gene: 9. CDR3 residues: CASIPATGGVNQPQHF. The CDR3 nucleotides are TGTGCCAGCATTCCTGCGACAGGGGGCGTCAATCAGCCCCAGCATTTT.

This clone was counted many times. This chain uses TRBV19 with TRBJ2-5; 15 bases are a match to TRBD2. The CDR3 runs 18 residues. The V gene end was trimmed by 5 bases and the J gene end by 4 bases; junction bases not matched to a gene: 11. CDR1 is LNHDA and CDR2 is SQIVND in the germline V gene (reference sequence). CDR3 in amino acids: CASSVQPGLAGGGETQYF. For the CDR3, the DNA is TGTGCCAGTAGTGTTCAACCGGGACTAGCGGGAGGAGGAGAGACCCAGTACTTC.

This clone was observed a handful of times. This chain joins TRBV6-5 and TRBJ1-2; D uncertain. The CDR3 has 14 residues. Trimming cost V 0 bases and J 8 bases, with 13 bases left between them. Germline CDR1 reads MNHEY; CDR2 reads SVGAGI. The CDR3 nucleotides are TGTGCCAGCAGTTACTCGCCGAGGGAACGGGGCTACACCTTC. As protein: CASSYSPRERGYTF.

This clone was counted at least ten times. The J gene is TRBJ2-7, the V gene TRBV10-2; D tentatively fits TRBD1 or TRBD2 (5 bases each). With 2 bases removed from V and 7 bases from J, the gap between germline ends came to 12 bases. In germline, CDR1 is WSHSY, CDR2 SAAADI. There are 13 residues in the CDR3. The CDR3 DNA is TGCGCCAGCAGTGAGGGCTGGGGGTGGGAGCAGTACTTC. Its protein is CASSEGWGWEQYF.

The CDR3 protein is CASSPIDRTNSPLHF. CDR3 bases: TGTGCCAGCAGCCCCATCGACAGGACTAATTCACCCCTCCACTTT. V gene TRBV3-1 combines with J gene TRBJ1-6; D is perhaps TRBD1 (6 bases). The CDR3 is made up of 15 amino acids. The V gene's germline CDR1 is LGHDT and CDR2 YNNKEL (reference sequence). Trimming shortened V by 4 bases and J by 6 bases, and 13 bases separated the two germline ends.

CDR3 in amino acids: CASSPPGGGEQYF. CDR3 coding DNA: TGTGCCAGCAGCCCCCCGGGAGGGGGAGAGCAGTACTTC. The genes are TRBV3-1 and TRBJ2-7; 8 nucleotides align to TRBD2. Trimming at V came to 4 bases and at J to 7 bases, leaving 6 bases not matched to a gene. The CDR3 runs to 13 residues. The germline CDR1 and CDR2 sequences are LGHDT and YNNKEL (reference sequence).

This clone came up many times. The V call is TRBV4-2, the J call TRBJ2-7; the match to TRBD2 covers 11 bases. Germline CDR1 LGHNA, CDR2 YNFKEQ. J gave up 2 bases and V 1 base, and 4 bases lay outside the gene matches. The CDR3 extends over 16 amino acids. CDR3 sequence: CASSQVTSGGPYEQYF. The DNA for the CDR3 is TGTGCCAGCAGCCAAGTAACTAGCGGGGGACCCTACGAGCAGTACTTC.

This clone was detected only a few times. The conserved phenylalanine or tryptophan is not found at the CDR3 terminus, so this likely reflects a read error. The chain combines TRBV20-1 with TRBJ2-1; 8 positions match TRBD2. V lost 6 bases, J lost 10 bases, and 17 bases stayed unmatched. Germline V lookup: CDR1 DFQATT, CDR2 SNEGSKA (reference sequence). This CDR3 region has 15 residues. CDR3 nucleotides: TGCAGTGCGGGGTCATGGCGGGAGGTGCAATGGGAGCAGTTCCTC. As protein: CSAGSWREVQWEQFL.

This clone turned up a few times. The genes are TRBV15 and TRBJ1-2, with unresolved D. The CDR3 consists of 14 residues. CDR1 is LNHNV and CDR2 is YYDKDF in the germline V gene (reference sequence). Trimming removed 0 bases at V and 4 bases at J, with 9 bases between. The CDR3 loop reads CATSRDWPSYGYTF. The CDR3 DNA reads as TGTGCCACCAGCAGAGATTGGCCTTCCTATGGCTACACCTTC.

This clone was recorded a few times. The chain combines TRBV15 with TRBJ1-4; D unresolved. The V gene lost 0 bases and the J gene lost 7 bases, with 0 bases spanning the gap. Germline V gives CDR1 LNHNV, CDR2 YYDKDF (reference sequence). The CDR3 runs 11 residues. This chain's CDR3 is CATSRDEKLFF. CDR3 nucleotides: TGTGCCACCAGCAGAGATGAAAAACTGTTTTTT.

The table lists this clone with a few counts. The chain recombines TRBV6-4 with TRBJ2-7; 15 nucleotides agree with TRBD2. The germline V gene encodes CDR1 MRHNA and CDR2 SNTAGT. V shed 6 bases, J shed 4 bases, and the junction held 7 bases outside the gene matches. The CDR3 has 16 amino acids. The CDR3 coding sequence is TGTGCCAGCAGCCTTGGGACTAGCGGGAGGAGGTACGAGCAGTACTTC. Its protein is CASSLGTSGRRYEQYF.

This clone has a handful of counts. The chain is built from TRBV25-1 and TRBJ2-1; 7 nucleotides match TRBD2. Trimming took 4 bases from V and 0 from J; bases not matched to a gene: 6. The CDR3 is made up of 16 amino acids. In germline, CDR1 is MGHDK, CDR2 SYGVNS. The CDR3 reads CASSAIGGSSYNEQFF. The CDR3 region has the DNA TGTGCCAGCAGTGCAATAGGCGGGAGCTCCTACAATGAGCAGTTCTTC.

In its sample, this clone was seen many times. The chain couples TRBV20-1 to TRBJ1-2, with a possible D match to TRBD1 (5 bases). The length of the CDR3 is 11 residues. Germline V gene data show CDR1 as DFQATT and CDR2 as SNEGSKA (reference sequence). Trimming removed 6 bases from V and 8 bases from J, with 13 bases in between. CDR3 in amino acids: CSAREGLGYTF. CDR3 bases: TGCAGTGCACGGGAGGGGCTGGGCTACACCTTC.

The chain combines TRBV28 with TRBJ2-7; D is ambiguous. The germline CDR1 and CDR2 sequences are MDHEN and SYDVKM. V was clipped by 6 bases and J by 6 bases, with 12 bases between them. The CDR3 is 12 residues long. CDR3 DNA sequence: TGTGCCAGCAGCCTTCTTGGTGTCGAGCAGTACTTC. This translates into CASSLLGVEQYF.

This clone occurred many times. The CDR3 DNA follows: TGTGCCAGCAGTTTACTCCAAGAGGGGACCTACAATGAGCAGTTCTTC. Encoded protein: CASSLLQEGTYNEQFF. The chain joins TRBV28 to TRBJ2-1; D tentatively fits TRBD1 or TRBD2 (5 bases each). CDR3 size: 16 residues. Germline V gives CDR1 MDHEN, CDR2 SYDVKM. V was pared by 2 bases and J by 2 bases, with 13 bases between.

V usage is TRBV12-3 or TRBV12-4 and J usage is TRBJ1-6; maybe TRBD1 (6 bases). V was shortened by 7 bases and J by 10 bases, with 17 bases between the two germline ends. The CDR3 has 14 amino acids. The CDR3 DNA follows: TGTGCCAGCACTCAGACAGGAAGGGGATCACCCCTCCACTTT. Translating it yields CASTQTGRGSPLHF.

J is TRBJ2-7 and V is TRBV28, with D perhaps assigned TRBD1 or TRBD2 (7 bases each). The CDR3 is made up of 16 amino acids. Germline lookup yields CDR1 MDHEN and CDR2 SYDVKM. V lost 5 bases, J lost 2 bases, and 19 bases lay in between. CDR3 loop: CASSRGGGGVPYEQYF. DNA for the CDR3: TGTGCCAGCAGTCGCGGGGGAGGGGGCGTACCCTACGAGCAGTACTTC.

In its sample, this clone was seen many times. The J gene is TRBJ1-2, the V gene TRBV20-1; unclear D gene. The CDR3 sequence is 12 residues long. Trimming stripped 4 bases from V and 2 bases from J, with 8 bases between. Germline V gene sequence: CDR1 DFQATT, CDR2 SNEGSKA (reference sequence). The CDR3, as DNA: TGCAGTGCTAATGAAGGGAACTATGGCTACACCTTC. Translated: CSANEGNYGYTF.